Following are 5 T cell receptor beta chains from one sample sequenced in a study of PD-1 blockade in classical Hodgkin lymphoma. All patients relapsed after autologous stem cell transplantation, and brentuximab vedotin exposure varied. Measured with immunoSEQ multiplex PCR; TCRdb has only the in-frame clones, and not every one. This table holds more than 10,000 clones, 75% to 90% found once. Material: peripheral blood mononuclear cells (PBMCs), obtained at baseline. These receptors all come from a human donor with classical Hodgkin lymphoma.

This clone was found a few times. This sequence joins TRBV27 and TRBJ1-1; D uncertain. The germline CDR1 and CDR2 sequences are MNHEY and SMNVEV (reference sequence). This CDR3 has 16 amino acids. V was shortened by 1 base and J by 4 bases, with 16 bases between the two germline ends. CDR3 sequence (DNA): TGTGCCAGCAGTTTATGGGCAGGAGGCCCTGGCACTGAAGCTTTCTTT. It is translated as CASSLWAGGPGTEAFF.

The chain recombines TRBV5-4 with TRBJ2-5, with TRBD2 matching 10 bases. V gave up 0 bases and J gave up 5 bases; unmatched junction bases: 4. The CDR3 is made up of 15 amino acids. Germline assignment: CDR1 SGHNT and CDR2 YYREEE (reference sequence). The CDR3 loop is CASSLGPAGGETQYF. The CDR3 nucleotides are TGTGCCAGCAGCTTGGGTCCAGCGGGAGGGGAGACCCAGTACTTC.

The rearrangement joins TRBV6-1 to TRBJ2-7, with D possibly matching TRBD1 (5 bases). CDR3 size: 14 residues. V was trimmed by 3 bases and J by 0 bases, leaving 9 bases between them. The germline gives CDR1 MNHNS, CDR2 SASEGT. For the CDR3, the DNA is TGTGCCAGCAGTGAGGGGCAGGGCTCCTACGAGCAGTACTTC. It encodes CASSEGQGSYEQYF.

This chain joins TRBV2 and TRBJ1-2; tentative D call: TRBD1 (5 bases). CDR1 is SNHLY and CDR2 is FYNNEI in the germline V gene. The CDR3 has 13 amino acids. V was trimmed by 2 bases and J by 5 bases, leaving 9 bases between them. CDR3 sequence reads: CASSERAGYGYTF. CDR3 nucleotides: TGTGCCAGCAGTGAAAGGGCAGGGTATGGCTACACCTTC.

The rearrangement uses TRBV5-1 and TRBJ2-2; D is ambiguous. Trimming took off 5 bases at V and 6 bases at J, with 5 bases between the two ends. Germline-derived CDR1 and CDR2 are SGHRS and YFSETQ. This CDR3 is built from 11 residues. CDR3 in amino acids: CASRVAGELFF. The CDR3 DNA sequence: TGCGCCAGCAGGGTGGCCGGGGAGCTGTTTTTT.